A selection of T cell receptor beta chains follows, all from one sample in a study of radiotherapy plus CTLA-4 blockade in lung cancer. Measured with immunoSEQ multiplex PCR; TCRdb has only the in-frame clones, and not every one. The sample carries tens of thousands of clones, 70% to 80% recorded once. This sample comprised peripheral blood, obtained from a patient treated with radiotherapy plus ipilimumab. The source of these receptors is a human donor with non-small cell lung cancer who had a complete response to radiotherapy plus ipilimumab. Both conserved end residues are part of each CDR3. A D gene is named only where the DNA matches it firmly. Only some rows state a clone size, as once, few, many or a class for expanded clones.

>NA|TRBJ1-1|13|NA|TRBV5-1
CASSEQGNTEAFF
TGCGCCAGCAGCGAACAGGGGAACACTGAAGCTTTCTTT
>few|TRBJ1-1|15|NA|TRBV9
CASSVEGGPATEAFF
TGTGCCAGCAGCGTAGAAGGGGGGCCTGCCACTGAAGCTTTCTTT
>NA|TRBJ1-4|16|NA|TRBV4-3
CASSHLQGVESEKLFF
TGCGCCAGCAGCCACCTACAAGGGGTGGAGAGTGAAAAACTGTTTTTT
>NA|TRBJ1-1|15|NA|TRBV29-1
CSVESPLWGNTEAFF
TGCAGCGTTGAGTCCCCACTTTGGGGGAACACTGAAGCTTTCTTT
>NA|TRBJ2-5|11|NA|TRBV2
CASRKGETQYF
TGTGCCAGCAGAAAGGGGGAGACCCAGTACTTC
>once|TRBJ2-6|16|NA|TRBV5-6
CASYEMGSSGANVLTF
TGTGCCAGCTATGAGATGGGGTCCTCTGGGGCCAACGTCCTGACTTTC
>few|TRBJ1-2|14|NA|TRBV7-9
CASSLGPQLDGYTF
TGTGCCAGCAGCTTAGGACCCCAACTCGATGGCTACACCTTC
>NA|TRBJ1-2|13|NA|TRBV5-4
CASSFGGNYGYTF
TGTGCCAGCAGCTTCGGAGGTAACTATGGCTACACCTTC
>NA|TRBJ2-4|15|TRBD2|TRBV2
CASSEAGGLENIQYF
TGTGCCAGCAGTGAAGCTGGGGGACTAGAAAACATTCAGTACTTC
>NA|TRBJ2-5|16|TRBD1|TRBV18
CASSRIQGVPQETQYF
TGTGCCAGCTCACGGATACAGGGGGTTCCCCAAGAGACCCAGTACTTC
>NA|TRBJ2-2|20|TRBD2|TRBV11-3
CASTLRGTSGLKGNTGELFF
TGTGCCAGCACCCTCCGGGGGACTAGCGGTCTAAAGGGGAACACCGGGGAGCTGTTTTTT
>few|TRBJ1-5|14|NA|TRBV7-2
CASSFPGRNQPQHF
TGTGCCAGCAGCTTCCCGGGCCGCAATCAGCCCCAGCATTTT
>NA|TRBJ2-5|15|NA|TRBV5-1
CASSVSRGHQETQYF
TGCGCCAGCAGCGTCTCGCGGGGGCACCAAGAGACCCAGTACTTC
>NA|TRBJ2-7|14|NA|TRBV5-5
CASSFEHRTYEQYF
TGTGCCAGCAGCTTCGAGCACAGGACCTACGAGCAGTACTTC
>NA|TRBJ2-3|16|NA|TRBV10-3
CAISVQGGMGTDTQYF
TGTGCCATCAGTGTTCAGGGGGGGATGGGCACAGATACGCAGTATTTT
>NA|TRBJ1-6|15|NA|TRBV7-8
CASSSRAGKNSPLHF
TGTGCCAGCAGCTCTAGGGCAGGGAAAAATTCACCCCTCCACTTT
>NA|TRBJ1-4|14|NA|TRBV25-1
CASSESNQAEKLFF
TGTGCCAGCAGTGAATCGAACCAAGCGGAAAAACTGTTTTTT
>NA|TRBJ1-6|14|NA|TRBV4-3
CASSSVQDNSPLHF
TGCGCCAGCAGCTCGGTACAGGATAATTCACCCCTCCACTTT
>NA|TRBJ1-5|14|NA|TRBV27
CASSLGYNNQPQHF
TGTGCCAGCAGTTTGGGTTATAACAATCAGCCCCAGCATTTT
>few|TRBJ1-4|13|NA|TRBV21-1
CDRGVATNEKLFF
TGTGACAGGGGAGTCGCAACTAATGAAAAACTGTTTTTT
>NA|TRBJ1-4|18|NA|TRBV18
CASSPRDQGRGDNEKLFF
TGTGCCAGCTCACCCCGCGACCAAGGTCGGGGCGATAATGAAAAACTGTTTTTT
>NA|TRBJ1-2|16|TRBD1|TRBV4-3
CASSQTVGQGAYGYTF
TGCGCCAGCAGCCAAACGGTTGGACAGGGGGCGTATGGCTACACCTTC
>few|TRBJ1-1|14|TRBD1|TRBV19
CASSTTGGNTEAFF
TGTGCCAGTAGTACGACAGGGGGGAACACTGAAGCTTTCTTT
>NA|TRBJ1-2|14|TRBD1|TRBV10-2
CASLDPGTAYGYTF
TGCGCCAGTTTGGACCCTGGGACAGCGTATGGCTACACCTTC
>NA|TRBJ1-1|13|TRBD1|TRBV6-5
CASSPETGRGAFF
TGTGCCAGCAGTCCCGAGACAGGGCGTGGAGCTTTCTTT
>NA|TRBJ2-1|15|TRBD2|TRBV10-3
CAISPLAGVRNEQFF
TGTGCCATCAGCCCCCTAGCGGGAGTACGGAATGAGCAGTTCTTC
>NA|TRBJ2-5|15|NA|TRBV6-5
CASSYNRAGQETQYF
TGTGCCAGCAGTTACAACAGGGCTGGCCAAGAGACCCAGTACTTC
>NA|TRBJ2-7|13|NA|TRBV5-6
CASSLVGSYEQYF
TGTGCCAGCAGCTTGGTCGGCTCCTACGAGCAGTACTTC
>NA|TRBJ1-1|13|TRBD1|TRBV19
CASSMQGDTEAFF
TGTGCCAGTAGTATGCAGGGGGACACTGAAGCTTTCTTT
>NA|TRBJ2-1|12|NA|TRBV2
CASRAGTSGQFF
TGTGCCAGCAGAGCCGGGACAAGCGGGCAGTTCTTC
>NA|TRBJ2-3|11|NA|TRBV7-9
CAVPEGDTQYF
TGTGCCGTCCCCGAGGGGGATACGCAGTATTTT
>few|TRBJ2-3|15|TRBD1|TRBV27
CASSTRTGGGDTQYF
TGTGCCAGCAGTACGCGGACAGGGGGAGGAGATACGCAGTATTTT
>once|TRBJ1-4|13|NA|TRBV2
CASSEPDNEKLFF
TGTGCCAGCAGTGAGCCGGATAATGAAAAACTGTTTTTT
>few|TRBJ1-6|12|NA|TRBV30
CAWRRSSGSLHF
TGTGCCTGGAGACGATCCTCGGGGTCCCTCCACTTT
>NA|TRBJ2-2|16|NA|TRBV18
CASSSRRVGYTGELFF
TGTGCCAGCTCATCGCGACGGGTAGGGTACACCGGGGAGCTGTTTTTT
>NA|TRBJ1-5|16|NA|TRBV5-6
CASSLGGAGESQPQHF
TGTGCCAGCAGCTTGGGAGGAGCGGGGGAGAGTCAGCCCCAGCATTTT
>NA|TRBJ1-1|14|NA|TRBV19
CASSIDRGNTEAFF
TGTGCCAGTAGTATAGACAGGGGTAACACTGAAGCTTTCTTT
>NA|TRBJ1-2|15|NA|TRBV30
CAWSGVGQPNYGYTF
TGTGCCTGGAGTGGGGTAGGACAGCCGAACTATGGCTACACCTTC
>NA|TRBJ1-1|15|NA|TRBV6-5
CASSYNGVRNTEAFF
TGTGCCAGCAGTTATAACGGGGTGAGGAACACTGAAGCTTTCTTT
>few|TRBJ2-2|13|NA|TRBV2
CASRAGWTGELFF
TGTGCCAGCCGAGCAGGGTGGACCGGGGAGCTGTTTTTT
>NA|TRBJ2-5|15|TRBD2|TRBV5-4
CASSLYNRGGETQYF
TGTGCCAGCAGCTTGTACAACCGGGGGGGAGAGACCCAGTACTTC
>NA|TRBJ2-1|16|TRBD2|TRBV15
CATNPRGRAAYNEQFF
TGTGCCACCAACCCACGCGGGAGGGCCGCCTACAATGAGCAGTTCTTC
>NA|TRBJ2-1|13|NA|TRBV29-1
CSVGRESYNEQFF
TGCAGCGTTGGACGGGAGTCCTACAATGAGCAGTTCTTC
>NA|TRBJ2-3|16|NA|TRBV18
CASSPRGQGLTDTQYF
TGTGCCAGCTCACCACGGGGGCAGGGCCTCACAGATACGCAGTATTTT
>few|TRBJ1-4|15|TRBD1|TRBV19
CASSEMLSGGEKLFF
TGTGCCAGTAGTGAGATGTTGTCAGGGGGTGAAAAACTGTTTTTT
>NA|TRBJ2-1|15|NA|TRBV19
CASSMGPPLDNEQFF
TGTGCCAGTAGTATGGGACCTCCGTTAGACAATGAGCAGTTCTTC
>NA|TRBJ1-1|15|NA|TRBV18
CASSSFRNTDTEAFF
TGTGCCAGCTCATCTTTCCGGAATACCGACACTGAAGCTTTCTTT
>NA|TRBJ1-1|15|NA|TRBV18
CASSLTSLGNTEAFF
TGTGCCAGCTCGCTGACGTCCCTAGGGAACACTGAAGCTTTCTTT
>NA|TRBJ1-2|13|TRBD1|TRBV7-2
CASSLGQDYGYTF
TGTGCCAGCAGCTTGGGACAGGACTATGGCTACACCTTC
>NA|TRBJ2-6|19|NA|TRBV27
CASSPFSIFSFSGANVLTF
TGTGCCAGCAGTCCATTCTCGATCTTTTCTTTCTCTGGGGCCAACGTCCTGACTTTC
>NA|TRBJ2-1|12|NA|TRBV6-5
CASRDSHNEQFF
TGTGCCAGCAGGGACTCTCACAATGAGCAGTTCTTC
>few|TRBJ2-2|16|NA|TRBV2
CASSVGREFNTGELFF
TGTGCCAGCAGTGTCGGACGGGAGTTTAACACCGGGGAGCTGTTTTTT
>NA|TRBJ1-4|13|NA|TRBV25-1
CASSDATNEKLFF
TGTGCCAGCAGTGACGCAACTAATGAAAAACTGTTTTTT
>NA|TRBJ1-6|15|TRBD1|TRBV5-1
CASSFGDSLDSPLHF
TGCGCCAGCAGCTTTGGGGACAGCTTAGATTCACCCCTCCACTTT
>NA|TRBJ2-1|14|NA|TRBV4-1
CASSQVERRREQFF
TGCGCCAGCAGCCAAGTGGAGCGGCGGCGTGAGCAGTTCTTC
>NA|TRBJ2-1|19|NA|TRBV27
CASSPLTILRGLSYNEQFF
TGTGCCAGCAGTCCACTGACTATACTGAGGGGACTCTCCTACAATGAGCAGTTCTTC
>NA|TRBJ1-2|13|NA|TRBV11-2
CATKTRGNYGYTF
TGTGCCACAAAGACCCGGGGGAACTATGGCTACACCTTC
>NA|TRBJ2-1|14|NA|TRBV4-1
CASSQERAVTGQFF
TGCGCCAGCAGCCAAGAACGAGCGGTAACGGGGCAGTTCTTC